The rows below give T cell receptor beta chains drawn from one sample of a study of blood T cell repertoires in COVID-19. Profiling relied on immunoSEQ multiplex PCR, and the TCRdb table lists in-frame clones only, not all of them. The sample yields about 140,000 clones, roughly 79% seen once. Material: peripheral blood. These receptors were obtained from a woman aged 55-69 years with acute or convalescent COVID-19. The CDR3 runs from the conserved cysteine through the conserved F or W. D genes are given only for firm matches. Clone size is not always given. Where it is, it says once, few, many or a class for expanded clones.

>TRBV5-4|TRBD1|TRBJ1-1|-
CASSIQGAVTEAFF
TGTGCCAGCAGCATCCAGGGGGCTGTCACTGAAGCTTTCTTT
>TRBV5-1|-|TRBJ2-1|-
CASSLQGREQFF
TGCGCCAGCAGCTTACAGGGTCGTGAGCAGTTCTTC
>TRBV11-2|-|TRBJ1-3|-
CASSQKTGSGNTIYF
TGTGCCAGCAGCCAAAAAACAGGGTCTGGAAACACCATATATTTT
>TRBV2|-|TRBJ1-1|-
CASSEPREYAFF
TGTGCCAGCAGTGAACCCCGAGAATACGCTTTCTTT
>TRBV28|-|TRBJ2-5|-
CASRADSGWETQYF
TGTGCCAGCAGGGCAGACAGTGGGTGGGAGACCCAGTACTTC
>TRBV5-1|-|TRBJ2-5|-
CASSRTLGETQYF
TGCGCCAGCAGCCGGACTTTGGGAGAGACCCAGTACTTC
>TRBV30|TRBD2|TRBJ2-2|-
CAWSVRTSGRALRELFF
TGTGCCTGGAGTGTAAGGACTAGCGGGAGGGCCCTTCGGGAGCTGTTTTTT
>TRBV6-1|TRBD2|TRBJ2-4|-
CASSETLAEIKNIQYF
TGTGCCAGCAGTGAGACTCTAGCGGAGATCAAAAACATTCAGTACTTC
>TRBV6-1|-|TRBJ1-5|once
CASSEGAGDQPQHF
TGTGCCAGCAGTGAAGGGGCAGGGGATCAGCCCCAGCATTTT
>TRBV19|-|TRBJ1-1|-
CASSRFTEAFF
TGTGCCAGTAGTCGGTTCACTGAAGCTTTCTTT
>TRBV7-6|-|TRBJ1-1|-
CASSLEAGYNTEAFF
TGTGCCAGCAGCTTAGAAGCAGGGTATAACACTGAAGCTTTCTTT
>TRBV7-9|TRBD2|TRBJ2-7|few
CASSASGRAYEQYF
TGTGCCAGCAGCGCTAGCGGGAGGGCCTACGAGCAGTACTTC
>TRBV4-1|TRBD2|TRBJ2-2|-
CASSREGTRNTGELFF
TGCGCCAGCAGCCGTGAGGGGACTAGGAACACCGGGGAGCTGTTTTTT
>TRBV20-1|TRBD2|TRBJ2-7|-
CSASKTSGSREQYF
TGCAGTGCTAGTAAGACTAGCGGGTCGCGGGAGCAGTACTTC
>TRBV28|TRBD2|TRBJ2-7|-
CASSPGGLGLYEQYF
TGTGCCAGCAGTCCGGGGGGGCTGGGCCTCTACGAGCAGTACTTC
>TRBV3-1/TRBV3-2|TRBD1|TRBJ1-2|-
CASSTGDNYGYTF
TGTGCCAGCTCGACAGGGGATAACTATGGCTACACCTTC
>TRBV3-1/TRBV3-2|-|TRBJ1-5|-
CASSQRPGGNQPQHF
TGTGCCAGCAGCCAACGTCCGGGAGGAAATCAGCCCCAGCATTTT
>TRBV7-9|TRBD1|TRBJ1-1|-
CASSSTGARGAFF
TGTGCCAGCAGCTCCACAGGGGCTCGGGGAGCTTTCTTT
>TRBV27|-|TRBJ2-5|few
CASSPLTGSRTKKETQYF
TGTGCCAGCAGTCCCCTGACAGGATCAAGAACTAAAAAAGAGACCCAGTACTTC
>TRBV5-1|-|TRBJ1-4|-
CASSPRQIVATNEKLFF
TGCGCCAGCAGCCCTAGACAGATTGTTGCAACTAATGAAAAACTGTTTTTT
>TRBV12-2|-|TRBJ2-3|-
CASRRERACRVGPDTQYF
TGTGCAAGTCGCCGTGAAAGGGCATGTAGAGTGGGGCCAGATACGCAGTATTTT
>TRBV10-3|TRBD1|TRBJ1-4|-
CAISKTGGLTNEKLFF
TGTGCCATCAGCAAAACAGGGGGGTTAACTAATGAAAAACTGTTTTTT
>TRBV14|-|TRBJ2-5|-
CASSQGAGLETQYF
TGTGCCAGCAGCCAAGGGGCAGGGCTGGAGACCCAGTACTTC
>TRBV3-1/TRBV3-2|-|TRBJ2-1|-
CASSQRGLEQFF
TGTGCCAGCAGCCAACGTGGACTAGAGCAGTTCTTC
>TRBV7-8|-|TRBJ1-6|-
CASSWGGAGSPLHF
TGTGCCAGCAGCTGGGGGGGCGCGGGGTCACCCCTCCACTTT
>TRBV6-5|-|TRBJ2-1|-
CATSRVLGSPSEQFF
TGTGCCACCAGCCGGGTTTTAGGTAGCCCATCTGAGCAGTTCTTC
>TRBV7-8|-|TRBJ1-1|-
CASSPIGGGSEAFF
TGTGCCAGCAGTCCGATAGGGGGGGGCTCTGAAGCTTTCTTT
>TRBV5-1|TRBD2|TRBJ2-1|-
CASSLSPSGSNEQFF
TGCGCCAGCAGCCTAAGCCCCAGCGGGAGCAATGAGCAGTTCTTC
>TRBV30|-|TRBJ2-2|-
CAWTGADGELFF
TGTGCCTGGACTGGGGCGGACGGGGAGCTGTTTTTT
>TRBV27|TRBD2|TRBJ2-1|-
CASRTSGNYNEQFF
TGTGCCAGCAGGACTAGCGGGAACTACAATGAGCAGTTCTTC
>TRBV7-8|TRBD2|TRBJ2-3|-
CASSPSRAGTSGGRADTQYF
TGTGCCAGCAGCCCCTCCAGAGCCGGGACTAGCGGGGGAAGGGCCGATACGCAGTATTTT
>TRBV6-5|TRBD1|TRBJ2-5|once
CASSHRTGVEWTQYF
TGTGCCAGCAGTCATAGAACAGGGGTCGAGTGGACCCAGTACTTC
>TRBV5-1|TRBD1|TRBJ1-1|-
CASRRDRGHTEAFF
TGCGCCAGCAGACGGGACAGGGGGCACACTGAAGCTTTCTTT
>TRBV11-2|-|TRBJ2-3|-
CASSLVHSTDTQYF
TGTGCCAGCAGCTTAGTACACAGCACAGATACGCAGTATTTT
>TRBV6-1|TRBD1|TRBJ1-2|few
CASSELGQGGREGYTF
TGTGCCAGCAGTGAACTAGGACAGGGTGGTCGGGAGGGCTACACCTTC
>TRBV12-3/TRBV12-4|-|TRBJ2-7|-
CASSLDYYEQYF
TGTGCCAGCAGTTTAGACTACTACGAGCAGTACTTC
>TRBV2|TRBD1|TRBJ1-5|-
CASSDMATGYVVAQHF
TGTGCCAGCAGTGATATGGCGACAGGGTATGTTGTGGCCCAGCATTTT